This TCR beta chain was captured in a study of blood T cell repertoires in COVID-19. Study-level background: Sites across the United States, Italy and Spain contributed samples from acute and convalescent COVID-19. Sources were T cells, B-cell-depleted T cells, or PBMCs; the material itself was cDNA or gDNA.

This CDR3 has 19 residues. V lost 4 bases, J lost 4 bases, and 18 bases stayed unmatched. In germline, CDR1 is LGHDT, CDR2 YNNKEL (reference sequence). Authors' analysis steps: It was from reference gene primer amplification that nucleated cell counts were estimated. Some clones are missing from TCRdb's copy, which holds only in-frame ones; the method was immunoSEQ multiplex PCR. V and J calls and clone size are given by that table; D and trimming were obtained from the DNA. The sample lists tens of thousands of clones, about 91% seen once, with more than 5.5% in the top ten. The source material was peripheral blood. The chain has TRBV3-1 (or the pseudogene TRBV3-2) and TRBJ2-3, with 9 bases identical to TRBD2. The source of this sequence is a woman older than 75 with acute or convalescent COVID-19. The CDR3 sequence: CASSRRISGSWGGADTQYF. Written as DNA, the CDR3 is TGTGCCAGCAGCCGACGGATTAGCGGGAGCTGGGGGGGGGCAGATACGCAGTATTTT.